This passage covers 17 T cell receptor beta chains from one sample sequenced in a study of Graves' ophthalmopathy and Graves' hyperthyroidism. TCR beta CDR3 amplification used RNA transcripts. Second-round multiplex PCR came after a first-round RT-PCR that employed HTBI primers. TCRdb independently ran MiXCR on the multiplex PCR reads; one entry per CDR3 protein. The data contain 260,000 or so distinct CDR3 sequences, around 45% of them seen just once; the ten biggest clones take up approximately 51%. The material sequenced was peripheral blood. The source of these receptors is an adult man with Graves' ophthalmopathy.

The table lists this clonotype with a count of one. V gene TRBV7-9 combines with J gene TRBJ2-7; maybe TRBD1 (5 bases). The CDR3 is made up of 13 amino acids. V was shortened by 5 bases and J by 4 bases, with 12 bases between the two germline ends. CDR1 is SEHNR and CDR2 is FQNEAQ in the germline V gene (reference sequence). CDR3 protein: CASSVATAYEQYF. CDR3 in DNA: TGTGCCAGCAGCGTTGCGACAGCATACGAGCAGTACTTC.

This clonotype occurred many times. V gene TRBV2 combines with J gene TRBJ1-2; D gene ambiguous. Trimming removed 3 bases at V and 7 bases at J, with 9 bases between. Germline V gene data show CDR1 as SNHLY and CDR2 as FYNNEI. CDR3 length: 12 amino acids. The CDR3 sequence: CASSEGMFGYTF. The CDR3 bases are TGTGCCAGCAGTGAGGGAATGTTTGGCTACACCTTC.

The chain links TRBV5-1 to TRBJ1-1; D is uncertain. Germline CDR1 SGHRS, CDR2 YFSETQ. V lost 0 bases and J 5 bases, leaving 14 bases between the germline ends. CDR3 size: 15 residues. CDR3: CASSLVSNSETEAFF. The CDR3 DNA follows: TGCGCCAGCAGCTTGGTCTCCAATAGTGAGACTGAAGCTTTCTTT.

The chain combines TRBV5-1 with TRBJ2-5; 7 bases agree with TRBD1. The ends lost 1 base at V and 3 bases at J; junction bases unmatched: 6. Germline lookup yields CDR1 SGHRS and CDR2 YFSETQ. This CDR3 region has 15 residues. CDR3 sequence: CASSLRNRGEETQYF. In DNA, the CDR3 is TGCGCCAGCAGCTTGAGGAACAGGGGCGAAGAGACCCAGTACTTC.

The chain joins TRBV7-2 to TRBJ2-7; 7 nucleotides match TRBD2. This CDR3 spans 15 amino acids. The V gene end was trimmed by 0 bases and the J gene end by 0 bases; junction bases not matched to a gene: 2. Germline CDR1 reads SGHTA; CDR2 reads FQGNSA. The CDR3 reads CASSLAGRVSYEQYF. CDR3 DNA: TGTGCCAGCAGCTTAGCTGGGAGGGTCTCCTACGAGCAGTACTTC.

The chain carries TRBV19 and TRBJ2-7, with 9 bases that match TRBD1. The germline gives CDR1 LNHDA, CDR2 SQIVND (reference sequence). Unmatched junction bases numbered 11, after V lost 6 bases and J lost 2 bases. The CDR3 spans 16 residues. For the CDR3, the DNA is TGTGCCAGTAGCCGCCAGGGGACAGGGCGCCCCTACGAGCAGTACTTC. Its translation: CASSRQGTGRPYEQYF.

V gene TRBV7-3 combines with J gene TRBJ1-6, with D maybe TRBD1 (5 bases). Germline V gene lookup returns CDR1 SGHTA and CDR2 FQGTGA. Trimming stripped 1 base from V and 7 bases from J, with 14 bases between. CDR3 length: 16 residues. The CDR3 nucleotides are TGTGCCAGCAGCTTAAGAGGCGGGGCGAGGAATTCACCCCTCCACTTT. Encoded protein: CASSLRGGARNSPLHF.

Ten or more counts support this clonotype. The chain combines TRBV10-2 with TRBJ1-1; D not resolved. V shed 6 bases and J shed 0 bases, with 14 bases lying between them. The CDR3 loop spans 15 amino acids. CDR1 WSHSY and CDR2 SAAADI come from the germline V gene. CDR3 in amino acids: CASRSEEFMNTEAFF. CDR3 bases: TGCGCCAGCAGGTCCGAGGAGTTTATGAACACTGAAGCTTTCTTT.

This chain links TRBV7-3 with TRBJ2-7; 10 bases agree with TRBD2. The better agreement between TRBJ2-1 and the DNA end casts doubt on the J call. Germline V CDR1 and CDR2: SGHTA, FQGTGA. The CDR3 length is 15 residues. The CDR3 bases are TGTGCCAGCAGCTTACTCCAGCGGGGGGGCGGCGAGCAGTTCTTC. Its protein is CASSLLQRGGGEQFF.

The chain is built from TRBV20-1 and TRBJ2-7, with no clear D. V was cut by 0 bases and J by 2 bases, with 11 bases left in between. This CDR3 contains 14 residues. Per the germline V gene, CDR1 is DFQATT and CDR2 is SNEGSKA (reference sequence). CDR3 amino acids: CSARDARNPYEQYF. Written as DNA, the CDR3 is TGCAGTGCTAGAGATGCTCGTAACCCCTACGAGCAGTACTTC.

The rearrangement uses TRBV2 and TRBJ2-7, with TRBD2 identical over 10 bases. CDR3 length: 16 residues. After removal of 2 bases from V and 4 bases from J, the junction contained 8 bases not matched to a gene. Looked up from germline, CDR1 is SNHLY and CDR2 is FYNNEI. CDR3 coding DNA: TGTGCCAGCAGTGAACGATGGGCTAGCGGGAGATACGAGCAGTACTTC. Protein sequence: CASSERWASGRYEQYF.

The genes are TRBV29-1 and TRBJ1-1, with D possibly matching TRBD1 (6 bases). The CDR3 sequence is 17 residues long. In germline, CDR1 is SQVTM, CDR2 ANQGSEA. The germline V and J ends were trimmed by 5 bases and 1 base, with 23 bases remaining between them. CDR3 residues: CSVRSGGAHASNTEAFF. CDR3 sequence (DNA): TGCAGCGTTAGGTCCGGGGGGGCCCACGCCTCGAACACTGAAGCTTTCTTT.

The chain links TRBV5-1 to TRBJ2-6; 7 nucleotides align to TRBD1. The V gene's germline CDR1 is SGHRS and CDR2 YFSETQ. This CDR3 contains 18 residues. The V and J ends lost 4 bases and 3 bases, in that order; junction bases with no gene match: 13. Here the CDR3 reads CASSGWDSSTIGANVLTF. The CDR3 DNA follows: TGCGCCAGCAGCGGATGGGACAGCTCGACTATTGGGGCCAACGTCCTGACTTTC.

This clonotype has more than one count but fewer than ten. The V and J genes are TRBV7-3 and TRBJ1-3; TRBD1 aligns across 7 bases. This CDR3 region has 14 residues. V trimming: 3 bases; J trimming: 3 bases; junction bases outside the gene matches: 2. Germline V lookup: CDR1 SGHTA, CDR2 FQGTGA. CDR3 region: CASSFRGIGNTIYF. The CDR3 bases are TGTGCCAGCAGCTTCAGGGGGATTGGAAACACCATATATTTT.

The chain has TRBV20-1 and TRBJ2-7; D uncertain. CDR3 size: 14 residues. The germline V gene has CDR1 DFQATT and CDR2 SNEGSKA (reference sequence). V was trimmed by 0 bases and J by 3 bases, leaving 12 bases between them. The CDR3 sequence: CSARDGRRNYEQYF. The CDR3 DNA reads TGCAGTGCTAGAGATGGCCGGCGGAACTACGAGCAGTACTTC.

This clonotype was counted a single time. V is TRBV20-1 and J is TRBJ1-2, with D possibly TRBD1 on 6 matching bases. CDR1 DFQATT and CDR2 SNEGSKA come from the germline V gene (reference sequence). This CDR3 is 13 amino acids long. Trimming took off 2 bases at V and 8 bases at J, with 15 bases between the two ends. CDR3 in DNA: TGCAGTGCTAGATCCAGGGGTGGTTGGGGCTACACCTTC. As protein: CSARSRGGWGYTF.

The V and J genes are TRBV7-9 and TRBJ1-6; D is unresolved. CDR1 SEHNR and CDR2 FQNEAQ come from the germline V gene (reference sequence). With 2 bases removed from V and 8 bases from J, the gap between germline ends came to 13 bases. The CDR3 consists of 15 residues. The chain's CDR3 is CASSLKGGLDSPLHF. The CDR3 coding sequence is TGTGCCAGCAGCTTAAAGGGCGGCTTAGATTCACCCCTCCACTTT.